This TCR beta chain stems from a study of blood T cells in healthy people across ages. Whole-study results and caveats: There were more naive CD4+ cells and higher diversity in long-lived donors than in aged donors. Per-million-T-cell TCR beta diversity fell roughly linearly with age.

This clonotype was recorded at least ten times. The antigen is undetermined. Then a second PCR, running about 7 to 11 cycles, was carried out with a sample-barcoded 5' primer and a J-beta primer mix. TCRdb re-called the 5' RACE reads through MiXCR, storing one row per CDR3 protein. The sample has around 650,000 distinct CDR3 sequences; less than 40% are singletons. The CDR3 totals 14 residues. Trimming at V came to 4 bases and at J to 6 bases, leaving 4 bases not matched to a gene. Germline V gene data show CDR1 as KGHDR and CDR2 as SFDVKD. The receptor's source is a woman older than 75 in good health. The J gene is TRBJ2-1, the V gene TRBV24-1, with 8 bases matching TRBD2. Input material: blood. CDR3 bases: TGTGCCACCAGTGACCGGGGGGGAGGCAATGAGCAGTTCTTC. It translates to CATSDRGGGNEQFF.